This T cell receptor (beta chain) came from a study of shared clonotypes between healthy human individuals. Data came from immunoSEQ multiplex PCR; TCRdb stores just in-frame clones and leaves some out. The sample contains 2 million to 3 million clones, approximately 93% of which appear only once. V lost 2 bases to trimming and J lost 8 bases; unmatched junction nucleotides: 4. The germline gives CDR1 LNHDA, CDR2 SQIVND (reference sequence). This CDR3 has 13 residues. The sequenced material came from naive CD4+ T cells from PBMCs. Subset specified: CD45RA+ positively selected. This sequence joins TRBV19 and TRBJ1-1; TRBD1 matches at 8 bases. The TCR originated in a man aged 18 to 30 in good health. Some clones in this sample may be carry-over from other donors' samples. CDR3: CASSIRTGFEAFF. CDR3 coding DNA: TGTGCCAGTAGTATACGGACAGGGTTCGAAGCTTTCTTT. The full variable domain, rest sourced from reference TRBV19 and TRBJ1-1, is DGGITQSPKYLFRKEGQNVTLSCEQNLNHDAMYWYRQDPGQGLRLIYYSQIVNDFQKGDIAEGYSVSREKKESFPLTVTSAQKNPTAFYLCASSIRTGFEAFFGQGTRLTVV.